Listed below are T cell receptor beta chains from one sample, sequenced in a study of identifying expanded T cells in peripheral blood. Sequencing was performed with immunoSEQ multiplex PCR; in TCRdb, only in-frame clones are kept and a portion is missing. The data contain 110,000 or so clones, 88% of them singletons. Sequenced: blood. Receptors originate from a person between 18 and 75 years old in good health. CDR3s include the opening cysteine and the closing phenylalanine or tryptophan. Fields, in order: clone size, V gene, D gene, J gene, CDR3 DNA, CDR3 protein. The D gene is left open where the match is weak. Some rows mark clone size as missing; the rest say once, few, many or name a class of expanded clone.

size: few
V: TRBV6-4
D: .
J: TRBJ1-1
DNA: TGTGCCAGCAGTTTCCAGACGGGGACTGAAGCTTTCTTT
CDR3: CASSFQTGTEAFF

size: .
V: TRBV5-4
D: .
J: TRBJ1-2
DNA: TGTGCCAGCAGCTTGGATCCGGACCGGAACTATGGCTACACCTTC
CDR3: CASSLDPDRNYGYTF

size: .
V: TRBV4-2
D: .
J: TRBJ2-5
DNA: TGTGCCAGCAGCCAAGGAGGGTCGGGGGAGACCCAGTACTTC
CDR3: CASSQGGSGETQYF

size: few
V: TRBV7-3
D: .
J: TRBJ2-5
DNA: TGTGCCAGCAGCTTATGGCAGGGTGAGACCCAGTACTTC
CDR3: CASSLWQGETQYF

size: .
V: TRBV10-3
D: TRBD1
J: TRBJ1-5
DNA: TGTGCCATCTCCCCAGGGGGTAGCAATCAGCCCCAGCATTTT
CDR3: CAISPGGSNQPQHF

size: .
V: TRBV9
D: TRBD2
J: TRBJ2-1
DNA: TGTGCCAGCAGCGTAGAACTAGCGGGGGCTCGCTCCTACAATGAGCAGTTCTTC
CDR3: CASSVELAGARSYNEQFF

size: .
V: TRBV7-3
D: TRBD1
J: TRBJ2-2
DNA: TGTGCCAGCAGCACCCGGACAGGAGGTACCGGGGAGCTGTTTTTT
CDR3: CASSTRTGGTGELFF

size: .
V: TRBV18
D: .
J: TRBJ2-3
DNA: TGTGCCAGCTCACTACGCGACCCGAGCACAGATACGCAGTATTTT
CDR3: CASSLRDPSTDTQYF

size: .
V: TRBV19
D: .
J: TRBJ2-5
DNA: TGTGCCAGCACCGGGGGTGGGGGTACAGAGACCCAGTACTTC
CDR3: CASTGGGGTETQYF

size: once
V: TRBV27
D: .
J: TRBJ2-1
DNA: TGTGCCAGCAGTTTAGGGTATGTCGATGAGCAGTTCTTC
CDR3: CASSLGYVDEQFF

size: .
V: TRBV9
D: TRBD2
J: TRBJ2-5
DNA: TGTGCCAGCAGCGCCGAGACCATAGCGGGAAGGGGGACCCAGTACTTC
CDR3: CASSAETIAGRGTQYF

size: once
V: TRBV28
D: .
J: TRBJ2-3
DNA: TGTGCCAGCAGCCGGGAGAGGAGCACAGATACGCAGTATTTT
CDR3: CASSRERSTDTQYF

size: .
V: TRBV15
D: .
J: TRBJ1-3
DNA: TGTGCCACCAGGCTTTGGCAGGGTGTAAACACCATATATTTT
CDR3: CATRLWQGVNTIYF

size: few
V: TRBV5-6
D: .
J: TRBJ2-3
DNA: TGTGCCAGCAGCTCGTACATGTTGTTCACAGATACGCAGTATTTT
CDR3: CASSSYMLFTDTQYF

size: .
V: TRBV28
D: TRBD1
J: TRBJ1-5
DNA: TGTGCCAGCAGCCGACGTGGACAGGGCCGTCAGCCCCAGCATTTT
CDR3: CASSRRGQGRQPQHF

size: .
V: TRBV2
D: TRBD1
J: TRBJ1-6
DNA: TGTGCCAGCAGTACCTCGACAGGGGATTTAATCATTATGAATAATTCACCCCTCCACTTT
CDR3: CASSTSTGDLIIMNNSPLHF

size: few
V: TRBV6-5
D: .
J: TRBJ1-2
DNA: TGTGCCAGCAGCTACAGGGATGGCTACACCTTC
CDR3: CASSYRDGYTF

size: .
V: TRBV7-2
D: .
J: TRBJ1-4
DNA: TGTGCCAGCAGCCCCGGGGGCTCAACTAATGAAAAACTGTTTTTT
CDR3: CASSPGGSTNEKLFF

size: .
V: TRBV5-5
D: .
J: TRBJ1-5
DNA: TGTGCCAGCAGCTTGGCGTATTCACTTAATCAGCCCCAGCATTTT
CDR3: CASSLAYSLNQPQHF

size: .
V: TRBV9
D: TRBD1
J: TRBJ2-1
DNA: TGTGCCAGCAGCAGGGGGCCTGAGCAGTTCTTC
CDR3: CASSRGPEQFF

size: once
V: TRBV10-3
D: .
J: TRBJ2-3
DNA: TGTGCCATCAGTGAGTCGTGGGACCCTAGCACAGATACGCAGTATTTT
CDR3: CAISESWDPSTDTQYF

size: .
V: TRBV4-3
D: TRBD1
J: TRBJ1-2
DNA: TGCGCCAGCAGCCAGGACAGGGTTTACTATGGCTACACCTTC
CDR3: CASSQDRVYYGYTF

size: .
V: TRBV18
D: .
J: TRBJ2-1
DNA: TGTGCCAGCTCACCACTTCGAGCGACTAGCTCCTACAATGAGCAGTTCTTC
CDR3: CASSPLRATSSYNEQFF

size: .
V: TRBV6-1
D: .
J: TRBJ2-7
DNA: TGTGCCAGCAGTCGCCTCCCCTACGAGCAGTACTTC
CDR3: CASSRLPYEQYF

size: .
V: TRBV4-1
D: .
J: TRBJ1-4
DNA: TGCGCCAGCAGCACAAGGGTACAGGGACGTGGGAGGACTAATGAAAAACTGTTTTTT
CDR3: CASSTRVQGRGRTNEKLFF

size: .
V: TRBV6-1
D: TRBD2
J: TRBJ2-3
DNA: TGTGCCAGCAGTGAAACTGGACTAGCGGGACCTACGCAGTATTTT
CDR3: CASSETGLAGPTQYF